This TCR beta chain was identified in a study of shared clonotypes between healthy human individuals. Study-wide points: The naive CD4 repertoires of several donors were compared, and around 4.9% of clonotypes were shared.

Genomic DNA of each subset was evenly split across several immunoSEQ plates. TCRdb keeps only in-frame clones here, not all; method: immunoSEQ multiplex PCR. The sample yields roughly 1,000,000 clones, approximately 80% seen once. Details on this clone: The antigen is not known.

CD4+ cells were split into CD45RA+ naive and CD45RA-negative memory subsets. This CDR3 region has 15 residues. V was shortened by 1 base and J by 7 bases, with 15 bases between the two germline ends. CDR1 SGHKS and CDR2 YYEKEE come from the germline V gene (reference sequence). The chain employs TRBV5-5 and TRBJ2-1, with D perhaps matching TRBD1 or TRBD2 (6 bases each). The sequence derives from a man younger than 35 in good health. Some clones in this sample may be carry-over from other donors' samples. The sequencing sample was made of memory CD4+ T cells from PBMCs. The subset: CD45RA-negative fraction. The CDR3 protein is CASSLLRGRGNEQFF. DNA for the CDR3: TGTGCCAGCAGCTTGTTGCGGGGAAGGGGGAATGAGCAGTTCTTC. Full variable domain (remainder filled in from reference TRBV5-5 and TRBJ2-1): DAGVTQSPTHLIKTRGQQVTLRCSPISGHKSVSWYQQVLGQGPQFIFQYYEKEERGRGNFPDRFSARQFPNYSSELNVNALLLGDSALYLCASSLLRGRGNEQFFGPGTRLTVL.